Here is one TCR beta chain with its context. What it recognizes is unknown. The donors were in the approximately 120-subject validation cohort; that cohort was separate from the approximately 730-subject first cohort. This record comes from a study of cytomegalovirus exposure and HLA in healthy donors. Turning to the study itself: Later, an analysis reported that the roughly 120 validation repertoires had used the same platform as the 500 to 750 first-cohort repertoires. Study-wide points: High sensitivity and specificity were reportedly achieved when the classifier diagnosed cytomegalovirus status. That first-cohort TCR clusters tended to co-occur in the 130 or so validation repertoires was found in a later analysis.

CDR1 and CDR2 from the germline V gene are SGHNT and YENEEA. After removal of 5 bases from V and 2 bases from J, the junction contained 6 bases not matched to a gene. The length of the CDR3 is 16 residues. Generated by immunoSEQ multiplex PCR, the TCRdb table keeps only in-frame clones and is missing some. The sample includes roughly 56,000 clones, about 91% seen only once; the top ten take around 2.2%. This TCR derives from a woman aged 25 to 39 in good health and CMV-seronegative. Sequenced material: PBMCs. The chain combines TRBV11-3 with TRBJ2-1; 10 bases are shared with TRBD2. Here the CDR3 DNA reads TGTGCCAGCAGCCCTAGCGGGAGTGGGGCCTACAATGAGCAGTTCTTC. It translates to CASSPSGSGAYNEQFF.